This entry lists 30 T cell receptor beta chains sequenced from one sample in a study of OX40 agonist ivuxolimab in advanced cancers. Here immunoSEQ multiplex PCR was the method, and the copy in TCRdb shows in-frame clones only, minus some. In the table there are about 59,000 clones, under 95% of which are singletons. The sample consisted of CD4+ or CD8+ T cells sorted from blood, taken in a trial of the OX40 agonist ivuxolimab. These receptors were taken from an adult with an advanced solid tumor such as melanoma, head and neck, liver or kidney cancer.

This CDR3 reads CASSFEPGLAGAPSTDTQYF. In nucleotides, the CDR3 is TGTGCCAGCAGTTTCGAACCGGGACTAGCGGGAGCCCCTAGCACAGATACGCAGTATTTT. The gene calls are TRBV28 and TRBJ2-3; 14 bases match TRBD2. Germline CDR1 is MDHEN and CDR2 is SYDVKM. The CDR3 length is 20 residues. J gave up 0 bases and V 3 bases, and 11 bases lay outside the gene matches.

The chain uses TRBV6-1 and TRBJ2-7, with D possibly matching TRBD2 (5 bases). V lost 6 bases and J 8 bases, leaving 8 bases between the germline ends. Germline CDR1 is MNHNS and CDR2 is SASEGT. The length of the CDR3 is 10 residues. The CDR3 sequence is CASREEKQYF. The CDR3 DNA is TGTGCCAGCAGGGAGGAAAAGCAGTACTTC.

The sample holds one count of this clone. The chain links TRBV11-3 to TRBJ2-5; D is possibly TRBD2 (6 bases). The germline V gene has CDR1 SGHNT and CDR2 YENEEA. Trimming took off 4 bases at V and 4 bases at J, with 13 bases between the two ends. The CDR3 contains 14 residues. For the CDR3, the DNA is TGTGCCAGCAGCTCCGCAGGAGGGACAGAGACCCAGTACTTC. Residues: CASSSAGGTETQYF.

The chain links TRBV10-1 to TRBJ2-7; D remains ambiguous. V lost 0 bases to trimming and J lost 4 bases, with 7 bases between them. The germline V gene has CDR1 WNHNN and CDR2 SYGVQD (reference sequence). The CDR3 is 13 amino acids. The CDR3 protein is CASSESGGYEQYF. The CDR3 nucleotides read TGCGCCAGCAGTGAGTCGGGTGGGTACGAGCAGTACTTC.

CDR3 in amino acids: CASSSYQHRRTDTQYF. The CDR3 coding sequence is TGTGCCAGCAGCTCTTATCAACACCGCCGCACAGATACGCAGTATTTT. This chain joins TRBV11-2 and TRBJ2-3; unclear D gene. The CDR3 extends over 16 amino acids. The V gene lost 4 bases and the J gene lost 1 base, with 15 bases spanning the gap. In germline, CDR1 is SGHAT, CDR2 FQNNGV.

This chain links TRBV28 with TRBJ1-4; D is possibly TRBD1 (5 bases). Trimming cost V 3 bases and J 8 bases, with 13 bases left between them. The CDR3 contains 14 residues. Looked up from germline, CDR1 is MDHEN and CDR2 is SYDVKM. CDR3 in DNA: TGTGCCAGCAGTTTTGTCAGGGAGGGGGAAAAACTGTTTTTT. Translation: CASSFVREGEKLFF.

The J gene is TRBJ2-2, the V gene TRBV6-5; D gene ambiguous. CDR1 is MNHEY, CDR2 SVGAGI, per germline. The length of the CDR3 is 14 residues. The V end lost 7 bases, the J end lost 0 bases, and 9 bases lay between the germline ends. In DNA form, the CDR3 reads TGTGCCAGCAACGGAGCTGCGAACACCGGGGAGCTGTTTTTT. Amino acid sequence: CASNGAANTGELFF.

The chain has TRBV5-4 and TRBJ2-5, with a possible D match to TRBD2 (6 bases). Matching the DNA end better, TRBJ2-7 makes the J call doubtful. Germline V gene data show CDR1 as SGHNT and CDR2 as YYREEE (reference sequence). CDR3 length: 16 residues. Written as DNA, the CDR3 is TGTGCCAGCAGCCCAAAGGGACTGGGGTCAACCTACGAGCAGTACTTC. It specifies CASSPKGLGSTYEQYF.

V gene TRBV10-1 combines with J gene TRBJ2-1; D is ambiguous. V was trimmed by 0 bases and J by 12 bases, leaving 9 bases between them. There are 12 residues in the CDR3. Germline loops: CDR1 WNHNN, CDR2 SYGVQD (reference sequence). The CDR3 reads CASSESASAQFF. For the CDR3, the DNA is TGCGCCAGCAGTGAGTCGGCATCCGCGCAGTTCTTC.

The gene calls are TRBV12-5 and TRBJ2-5; D call uncertain. The germline V and J ends were trimmed by 0 bases and 7 bases, with 9 bases remaining between them. The CDR3 spans 13 residues. CDR1 LGHNT and CDR2 FRNRAP come from the germline V gene. CDR3 coding DNA: TGTGCTAGTGGTTTGGTTTTGGAAGGGACCCAGTACTTC. Its translation is CASGLVLEGTQYF.

This clone has only a few counts. The V gene is TRBV16, the J gene TRBJ1-1; 10 bases are a match to TRBD1. The germline V gene has CDR1 KGHSY and CDR2 FQNENV. V shed 3 bases, J shed 4 bases, and the junction held 2 bases outside the gene matches. CDR3 length equals 14 residues. For the CDR3, the DNA is TGTGCCAGCAGCCACCGGACAGGGGGCACTGAAGCTTTCTTT. It encodes CASSHRTGGTEAFF. The full variable domain, its missing parts supplied by reference TRBV16 and TRBJ1-1, is GEEVAQTPKHLVRGEGQKAKLYCAPIKGHSYVFWYQQVLKNEFKFLISFQNENVFDETGMPKERFSAKCLPNSPCSLEIQATKLEDSAVYFCASSHRTGGTEAFFGQGTRLTVV.

The J gene is TRBJ2-1, the V gene TRBV27; D possibly corresponds to TRBD2 (6 bases). This CDR3 is 15 amino acids long. The germline gives CDR1 MNHEY, CDR2 SMNVEV (reference sequence). Trimming shortened V by 1 base and J by 2 bases, and 9 bases separated the two germline ends. CDR3 in amino acids: CASSLFAGTYNEQFF. As DNA, the CDR3 is TGTGCCAGCAGTTTATTTGCGGGAACCTACAATGAGCAGTTCTTC.

The chain is built from TRBV7-2 and TRBJ2-7, with 9 nucleotides matching TRBD1. CDR3 length: 14 residues. Trimming at V came to 4 bases and at J to 0 bases, leaving 1 base not matched to a gene. CDR1 and CDR2 (germline): SGHTA, FQGNSA. The CDR3 DNA reads as TGTGCCAGCAGCTGGGACAGGGCCTCCTACGAGCAGTACTTC. It codes for CASSWDRASYEQYF.

The sample holds one count of this clone. This chain connects TRBV5-6 to TRBJ2-1; 16 bases line up with TRBD2. This CDR3 is 18 amino acids long. The J segment lost 8 bases and the V segment lost 7 bases, leaving 15 bases of the junction unmatched. Germline CDR1 and CDR2: SGHDT and YYEEEE. The CDR3 sequence is CASAFPGTSGRAVHEQFF. For the CDR3, the DNA is TGTGCCAGCGCCTTTCCCGGGACTAGCGGGAGGGCCGTTCATGAGCAGTTCTTC.

The chain couples TRBV28 to TRBJ2-1; 7 nucleotides align to TRBD1. CDR1 and CDR2 (germline): MDHEN, SYDVKM. This CDR3 is built from 15 residues. After removal of 7 bases from V and 2 bases from J, the junction contained 8 bases not matched to a gene. The CDR3, as DNA: TGTGCCAGCATTCCGACAGGGTTAACCTACAATGAGCAGTTCTTC. Protein: CASIPTGLTYNEQFF.

For this clone: Other DNA sequences in this sample translate to the same CDR3. The V gene is TRBV27, the J gene TRBJ2-2; D not resolved. CDR1 and CDR2 from the germline V gene are MNHEY and SMNVEV (reference sequence). Trimming shortened V by 3 bases and J by 0 bases, and 5 bases separated the two germline ends. This CDR3 is built from 14 residues. The CDR3 DNA reads as TGTGCCAGCAGTTTCTCTGCGAACACCGGGGAGCTGTTTTTT. This codes for CASSFSANTGELFF.

The genes are TRBV5-1 and TRBJ2-3; tentatively, D is TRBD1 (6 bases). The CDR3 totals 15 residues. Trimming cost V 4 bases and J 6 bases, with 18 bases left between them. The V gene's germline CDR1 is SGHRS and CDR2 YFSETQ. Written as DNA, the CDR3 is TGCGCCAGCAGCACCAGGGGTTCCCCTCAGGATACGCAGTATTTT. It yields the protein CASSTRGSPQDTQYF.

The CDR3 sequence: CSVEYAGGLAGELFF. The CDR3 DNA sequence: TGCAGCGTTGAATACGCAGGGGGCTTAGCCGGGGAGCTGTTTTTT. The chain recombines TRBV29-1 with TRBJ2-2, with 8 bases fitting TRBD1. Germline CDR1 is SQVTM and CDR2 is ANQGSEA. CDR3 length: 15 amino acids. V was clipped by 2 bases and J by 6 bases; unmatched bases: 8.

The rearrangement links TRBV29-1 to TRBJ2-7, with a possible D match to TRBD2 (5 bases). The V gene's germline CDR1 is SQVTM and CDR2 ANQGSEA. With 8 bases removed from V and 4 bases from J, the gap between germline ends came to 15 bases. The CDR3 length is 12 residues. The CDR3 loop is CSPRTDSYEQYF. For the CDR3, the DNA is TGCAGCCCCCGGACTGATTCGTACGAGCAGTACTTC.

V is TRBV29-1 and J is TRBJ2-1; 7 bases match TRBD2. Germline V CDR1 and CDR2: SQVTM, ANQGSEA. This CDR3 has 15 amino acids. J was trimmed by 0 bases and V by 2 bases; bases with no gene match: 4. The CDR3 reads CSVELGGSSYNEQFF. For the CDR3, the DNA is TGCAGCGTTGAACTTGGCGGGAGCTCCTACAATGAGCAGTTCTTC.

The rearrangement joins TRBV19 to TRBJ2-3; either TRBD1 or TRBD2 may supply D (5 bases each). This CDR3 is built from 15 residues. V lost 3 bases and J lost 0, with 10 bases in between. CDR1 is LNHDA and CDR2 is SQIVND in the germline V gene (reference sequence). CDR3 sequence: CASSIQGPSTDTQYF. The CDR3 DNA reads TGTGCCAGTAGTATTCAGGGACCTAGCACAGATACGCAGTATTTT.

V and J are TRBV28 and TRBJ2-3, with 8 bases lining up with TRBD2. CDR3 size: 16 residues. Germline values: CDR1 MDHEN, CDR2 SYDVKM. Trimming removed 4 bases from V and 1 base from J; junction bases left unmatched: 7. CDR3: CASSSLGREGTDTQYF. The CDR3 nucleotides read TGTGCCAGCAGTTCCCTCGGGCGGGAGGGCACAGATACGCAGTATTTT.

This clone showed up just once. The chain is built from TRBV27 and TRBJ2-7; D gene ambiguous. Trimming left V 8 bases short and J 0 bases short, with 11 bases between. The germline gives CDR1 MNHEY, CDR2 SMNVEV (reference sequence). The CDR3 sequence is 13 residues long. Here the CDR3 reads CASHAGFSYEQYF. CDR3 coding DNA: TGTGCCAGCCACGCCGGGTTCTCCTACGAGCAGTACTTC.

This clone was detected only once. This rearrangement joins TRBV7-3 to TRBJ2-1; no definite D call. The length of the CDR3 is 16 residues. The V gene's germline CDR1 is SGHTA and CDR2 FQGTGA. The V end lost 3 bases, the J end lost 0 bases, and 12 bases lay between the germline ends. The CDR3 protein is CASSFNSRASYNEQFF. CDR3 coding DNA: TGTGCCAGCAGCTTTAACAGCCGAGCCTCCTACAATGAGCAGTTCTTC.

This clone was recorded once. The chain couples TRBV9 to TRBJ2-1, with 8 positions matching TRBD2. The CDR3 is 16 residues long. Germline CDR1 reads SGDLS; CDR2 reads YYNGEE. V dropped 4 bases and J dropped 5; count of bases not matched to a gene: 11. DNA of the CDR3: TGTGCCAGCAGCCCCGGCCCAGCGGGAGAGAACAATGAGCAGTTCTTC. Translating gives CASSPGPAGENNEQFF.

This chain links TRBV5-6 with TRBJ2-3, with D possibly matching TRBD1 (6 bases). CDR1 is SGHDT and CDR2 is YYEEEE in the germline V gene. This CDR3 region has 14 residues. The V end lost 3 bases, the J end lost 1 base, and 9 bases lay between the germline ends. The CDR3 coding sequence is TGTGCCAGCAGCTCGGGGACACGCACAGATACGCAGTATTTT. It codes for CASSSGTRTDTQYF.

This clone was detected only once. This chain links TRBV6-5 with TRBJ2-5; D perhaps matches TRBD2 (6 bases). Trimming took off 1 base at V and 3 bases at J, with 12 bases between the two ends. Germline CDR1 and CDR2: MNHEY and SVGAGI. This CDR3 has 15 amino acids. The CDR3: CASSYLAGTKETQYF. The DNA of the CDR3 is TGTGCCAGCAGTTACTTGGCGGGGACCAAAGAGACCCAGTACTTC.

The chain carries TRBV5-1 and TRBJ1-4; 8 positions match TRBD1. Germline values: CDR1 SGHRS, CDR2 YFSETQ. V shed 8 bases, J shed 7 bases, and the junction held 16 bases outside the gene matches. The CDR3 covers 16 residues. The CDR3 loop reads CASSEPTGGIGEKLFF. The CDR3 region has the DNA TGCGCCAGTAGCGAGCCTACAGGGGGAATTGGTGAAAAACTGTTTTTT.

The chain uses TRBV7-6 and TRBJ1-1, with D uncertain. The V end lost 1 base, the J end lost 4 bases, and 10 bases lay between the germline ends. Germline CDR1 is SGHVS and CDR2 is FNYEAQ. The CDR3 spans 14 residues. CDR3 amino acids: CASSLGTSLTEAFF. CDR3 in DNA: TGTGCCAGCAGCTTAGGGACGAGTCTCACTGAAGCTTTCTTT.

The chain is built from TRBV27 and TRBJ2-7, with no clear D. Germline-derived CDR1 and CDR2 are MNHEY and SMNVEV (reference sequence). V shed 3 bases and J shed 0 bases, with 6 bases lying between them. The CDR3 covers 13 residues. CDR3 residues: CASSFSDSYEQYF. The CDR3 DNA reads as TGTGCCAGCAGTTTCTCAGACTCCTACGAGCAGTACTTC.